The 5 T cell receptor beta chains in this list originate from one sample, sequenced in a study of post-analysis software for immune sequencing data (dated by TCRdb to the mid-2010s). On the study overall, not on this receptor specifically: Patients showed significantly higher frequencies than controls for about 5 TRBV segments, among them TRBV5-6, TRBV5-1 and TRBV20-1.

Antigen specificity for these receptors is unknown. Libraries were prepared through PCR. Reads for this sample came from an Illumina HiSeq 2500. Unique molecular identifiers were incorporated into TCR beta cDNA libraries to reduce PCR and sequencing biases. Using fastp trimming at Q25 and MiXCR clonotype assembly, TCRdb reanalyzed the public sequencing data and kept in-frame beta chains. Duplicate CDR3 protein sequences are folded into a single record with the most common DNA and genes. This sample is represented by around 400,000 distinct CDR3 sequences; roughly 30% of them were singletons. The ten largest clones add up to over 10% of the sample. The source material was blood. These receptors were collected from a girl between 10 and 17 years old with multiple sclerosis.

This clonotype appeared a few times. The rearrangement uses TRBV28 and TRBJ2-7, with TRBD1 identical over 7 bases. After removal of 10 bases from V and 3 bases from J, the junction contained 6 bases not matched to a gene. The CDR3 spans 12 residues. Germline V CDR1 and CDR2: MDHEN, SYDVKM. The CDR3 nucleotides are TGTGCCATCGGACAGGCTCACTACGAGCAGTACTTC. This codes for CAIGQAHYEQYF.

This chain joins TRBV18 and TRBJ2-7; D is possibly TRBD2 (6 bases). The germline V gene has CDR1 KGHSH and CDR2 LQKENI. CDR3 length equals 13 residues. V was clipped by 6 bases and J by 0 bases, with 9 bases between them. CDR3 residues: CASSRERSYEQYF. CDR3 nucleotide sequence: TGTGCCAGCTCCCGGGAGCGCTCCTACGAGCAGTACTTC.

This clonotype was seen a handful of times. Written as DNA, the CDR3 is TGTGCCAGCAGCTTCGGGGGGGGTCGGGTCTCGCAGTATTTT. This translates into CASSFGGGRVSQYF. The chain combines TRBV11-2 with TRBJ2-3, with TRBD2 matching 8 bases. The germline V gene encodes CDR1 SGHAT and CDR2 FQNNGV. V shed 3 bases, J shed 10 bases, and the junction held 9 bases outside the gene matches. This CDR3 contains 14 residues.

Regarding this clonotype: The junction and the germline gene differ at one end; a read error may be behind it. The rearrangement joins TRBV7-9 to TRBJ2-3; D unclear. This CDR3 is 14 amino acids long. Germline V gene sequence: CDR1 SEHNR, CDR2 FQNEAQ (reference sequence). CDR3: CTSSLFGPTDTQYF. CDR3 nucleotide sequence: TGTACCAGCAGCTTATTCGGCCCCACAGATACGCAGTATTTT.

In the case of this clonotype: This may come from a read error, since a much larger clone is one base off. The chain employs TRBV5-8 and TRBJ2-1; 7 positions match TRBD1. The CDR3 totals 15 residues. Germline lookup yields CDR1 SGHTS and CDR2 YDEGEE. The J segment lost 2 bases and the V segment lost 1 base, leaving 3 bases of the junction unmatched. CDR3 amino acids: CASSLRGLPYNEQFF. In nucleotides, the CDR3 is TGTGCCAGCAGCTTGAGGGGGCTACCCTACAATGAGCAGTTCTTC. The full variable domain, with the rest looked up from reference TRBV5-8 and TRBJ2-1, is EAGVTQSPTHLIKTRGQQATLRCSPISGHTSVYWYQQALGLGLQFLLWYDEGEERNRGNFPPRFSGRQFPNYSSELNVNALELEDSALYLCASSLRGLPYNEQFFGPGTRLTVL.